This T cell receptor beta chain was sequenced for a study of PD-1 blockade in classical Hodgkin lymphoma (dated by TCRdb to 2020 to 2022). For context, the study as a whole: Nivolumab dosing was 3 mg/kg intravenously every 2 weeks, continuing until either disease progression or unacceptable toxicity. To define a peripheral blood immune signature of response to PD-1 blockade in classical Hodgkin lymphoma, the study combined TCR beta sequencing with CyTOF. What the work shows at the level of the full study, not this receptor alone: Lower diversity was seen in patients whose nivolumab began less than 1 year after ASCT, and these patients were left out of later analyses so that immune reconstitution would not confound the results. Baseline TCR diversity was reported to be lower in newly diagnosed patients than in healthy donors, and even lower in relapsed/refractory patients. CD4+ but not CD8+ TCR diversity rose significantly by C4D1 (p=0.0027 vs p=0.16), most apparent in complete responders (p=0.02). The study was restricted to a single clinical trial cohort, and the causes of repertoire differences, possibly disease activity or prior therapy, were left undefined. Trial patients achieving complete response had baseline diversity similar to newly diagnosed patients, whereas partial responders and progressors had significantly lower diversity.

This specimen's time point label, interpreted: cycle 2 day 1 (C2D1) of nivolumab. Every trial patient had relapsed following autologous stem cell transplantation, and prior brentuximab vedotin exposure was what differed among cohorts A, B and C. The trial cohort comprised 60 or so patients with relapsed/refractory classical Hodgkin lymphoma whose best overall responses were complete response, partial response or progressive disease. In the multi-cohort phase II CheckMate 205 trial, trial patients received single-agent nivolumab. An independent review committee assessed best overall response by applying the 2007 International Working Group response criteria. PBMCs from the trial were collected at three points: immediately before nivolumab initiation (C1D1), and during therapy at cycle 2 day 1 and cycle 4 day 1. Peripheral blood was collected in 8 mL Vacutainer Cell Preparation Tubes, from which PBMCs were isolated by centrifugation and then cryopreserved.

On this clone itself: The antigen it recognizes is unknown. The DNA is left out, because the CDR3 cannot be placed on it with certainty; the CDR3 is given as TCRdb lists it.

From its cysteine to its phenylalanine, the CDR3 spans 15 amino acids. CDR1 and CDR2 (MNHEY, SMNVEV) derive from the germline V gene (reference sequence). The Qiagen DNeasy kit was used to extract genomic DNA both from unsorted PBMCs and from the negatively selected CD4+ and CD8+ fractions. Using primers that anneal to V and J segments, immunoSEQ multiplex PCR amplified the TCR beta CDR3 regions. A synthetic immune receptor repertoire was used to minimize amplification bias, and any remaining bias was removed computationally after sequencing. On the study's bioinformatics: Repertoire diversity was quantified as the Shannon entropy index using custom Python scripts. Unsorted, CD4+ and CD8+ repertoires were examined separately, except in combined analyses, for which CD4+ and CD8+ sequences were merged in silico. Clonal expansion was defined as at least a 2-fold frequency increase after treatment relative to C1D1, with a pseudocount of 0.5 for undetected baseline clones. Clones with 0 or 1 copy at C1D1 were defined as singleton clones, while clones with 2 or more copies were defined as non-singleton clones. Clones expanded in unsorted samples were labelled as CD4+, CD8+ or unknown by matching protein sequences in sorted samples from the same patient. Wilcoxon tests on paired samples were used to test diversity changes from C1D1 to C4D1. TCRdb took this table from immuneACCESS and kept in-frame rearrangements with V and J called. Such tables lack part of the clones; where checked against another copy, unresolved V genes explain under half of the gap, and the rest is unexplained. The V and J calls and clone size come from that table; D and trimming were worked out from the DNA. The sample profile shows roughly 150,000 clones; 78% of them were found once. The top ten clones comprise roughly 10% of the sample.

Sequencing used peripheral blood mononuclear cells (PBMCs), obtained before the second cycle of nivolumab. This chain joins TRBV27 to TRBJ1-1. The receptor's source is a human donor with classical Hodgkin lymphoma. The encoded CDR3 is CASSLGMGFRTEAFF.